The clone carrying this T cell receptor beta chain was seen ten or more times. V dropped 1 base and J dropped 9; count of bases not matched to a gene: 6. Germline V gives CDR1 SGHTA, CDR2 FQGNSA. The CDR3 has 14 amino acids. These data are taken from a study of human T cells and chemical hapten exposure. About the study: Sensitization employed 2% DPC on approximately 2 cm by approximately 2 cm of upper inner arm skin. There were per-sample TCR yield variations, arising mainly from small pooled library volume differences.

Time point here: pre-sensitization, week 0. Treatment given: therapeutic diphenylcyclopropenone sensitization with weekly scalp DPC. One entry per CDR3 protein results from TCRdb running MiXCR on the RACE reads. The table shows 200,000 to 300,000 distinct CDR3 sequences, with approximately 8.6% occurring only once. V gene TRBV7-2 combines with J gene TRBJ2-1; 7 nucleotides align to TRBD2. The input for sequencing was whole blood, taken in connection with sensitization to the hapten diphenylcyclopropenone (DPC). The TCR sequence derives from a woman between 35 and 50 years old with alopecia areata. Some clones in this sample may be carry-over from other donors' samples. CDR3 sequence (DNA): TGTGCCAGCAGCTTAGTACTAGCGTTGAGTGAGCAGTTCTTC. As protein: CASSLVLALSEQFF. Based on the CDR3 plus reference TRBV7-2 and TRBJ2-1, the full variable domain is GAGVSQSPSNKVTEKGKDVELRCDPISGHTALYWYRQSLGQGLEFLIYFQGNSAPDKSGLPSDRFSAERTGGSVSTLTIQRTQQEDSAVYLCASSLVLALSEQFFGPGTRLTVL.